This T cell receptor beta chain was observed in a study of blood T cell repertoires in COVID-19. Study as a whole: The United States, Italy and Spain supplied acute and convalescent COVID-19 samples. PBMCs, B-cell-depleted T cells, or T cells were the source of the cDNA or gDNA that made up the material.

Adults between about 18 and 95 years of age took part from about 24 US areas. Researchers sorted participants into cohorts using their self-reported clinical history. The protocol was immunoSEQ multiplex PCR, while the TCRdb copy is restricted to in-frame clones and leaves out a portion. This sample has 300,000 to 400,000 clones, with more than 75% found just once. This sequence originates from a woman aged 25 to 39 with acute COVID-19. The specimen was PBMCs or T cells enriched from blood (not recorded which).

The DNA of the CDR3 is TGTGCCAGCAGTGACGGACAGTGGTACGAGCAGTACTTC. Translation: CASSDGQWYEQYF. The chain uses TRBV6-1 and TRBJ2-7; D possibly corresponds to TRBD1 (6 bases). Germline V CDR1 and CDR2: MNHNS, SASEGT. V was trimmed by 3 bases and J by 4 bases, leaving 10 bases between them. CDR3 length: 13 amino acids.